The 25 T cell receptor beta chains reported below all come from one sample, sequenced in a study of blood T cell repertoires in COVID-19. Only in-frame clones appear in the TCRdb table, and some are missing; sequencing was by immunoSEQ multiplex PCR. The top ten hold roughly 0.88% of the sample, which has approximately 100,000 clones, about nine tenths seen once. The sequenced sample consisted of peripheral blood. Source of these receptors: a man aged 60 to 69 with acute or convalescent COVID-19.

This chain joins TRBV30 and TRBJ2-1, with 9 bases that match TRBD2. Trimming at V came to 3 bases and at J to 9 bases, leaving 9 bases not matched to a gene. The CDR3 runs to 14 residues. Germline CDR1 is GTSNPN and CDR2 is SVGIG (reference sequence). The CDR3 region has the DNA TGTGCCTGGAGCGGATTAGTAGCGGGAGCTGAGCAGTTCTTC. It is translated as CAWSGLVAGAEQFF.

V usage is TRBV4-2 and J usage is TRBJ1-2; the match to TRBD1 covers 10 bases. The CDR3 loop spans 14 amino acids. Germline V gene lookup returns CDR1 LGHNA and CDR2 YNFKEQ. The trim removed 2 bases at V and 4 bases at J, leaving 1 base unmatched. The CDR3 loop is CASSQRTGGYGYTF. The CDR3 nucleotides are TGTGCCAGCAGCCAACGGACAGGGGGCTATGGCTACACCTTC.

The J gene is TRBJ2-3, the V gene TRBV5-4; D gene unclear. The CDR3 totals 14 residues. The V gene lost 3 bases and the J gene lost 2 bases, with 10 bases spanning the gap. Germline V lookup: CDR1 SGHNT, CDR2 YYREEE (reference sequence). The CDR3: CASSSRAATDTQYF. Written as DNA, the CDR3 is TGTGCCAGCAGCTCCCGCGCGGCCACAGATACGCAGTATTTT.

J is TRBJ1-2 and V is TRBV13; D is unresolved. CDR3 length: 13 amino acids. Germline lookup yields CDR1 PRHDT and CDR2 FYEKMQ (reference sequence). The V end lost 1 base, the J end lost 1 base, and 4 bases lay between the germline ends. Written as DNA, the CDR3 is TGTGCCAGCAGCTTAGCCGGTAACTATGGCTACACCTTC. Translation gives CASSLAGNYGYTF.

V is TRBV10-3 and J is TRBJ1-1; tentative D call: TRBD1 (6 bases). This CDR3 has 16 residues. Germline CDR1 and CDR2: ENHRY and SYGVKD. Trimming removed 0 bases at V and 4 bases at J, with 15 bases between. The CDR3 nucleotides read TGTGCCATCAGTGAGTCCCGGGGGGGGCTTAGCACTGAAGCTTTCTTT. It is translated as CAISESRGGLSTEAFF.

V is TRBV18 and J is TRBJ1-5; D not resolved. The CDR3 has 13 amino acids. V was trimmed by 2 bases and J by 7 bases, leaving 9 bases between them. The germline CDR1 and CDR2 sequences are KGHSH and LQKENI. The CDR3 DNA is TGTGCCAGCTCACCAGGGTTGGAGCAGCCCCAGCATTTT. Translating gives CASSPGLEQPQHF. The full variable domain, completed using reference TRBV18 and TRBJ1-5, is NAGVMQNPRHLVRRRGQEARLRCSPMKGHSHVYWYRQLPEEGLKFMVYLQKENIIDESGMPKERFSAEFPKEGPSILRIQQVVRGDSAAYFCASSPGLEQPQHFGDGTRLSIL.

The rearrangement links TRBV7-2 to TRBJ1-2, with TRBD1 matching over 7 bases. Germline-derived CDR1 and CDR2 are SGHTA and FQGNSA. Unmatched junction bases numbered 5, after V lost 3 bases and J lost 7 bases. The CDR3 totals 13 residues. The CDR3 DNA reads as TGTGCCAGCAGCTTTGATCCAGGGGGTGGCTACACCTTC. Its translation: CASSFDPGGGYTF.

The chain has TRBV30 and TRBJ2-7; 7 nucleotides line up with TRBD1. V trimming: 5 bases; J trimming: 4 bases; junction bases outside the gene matches: 2. CDR1 and CDR2 (germline): GTSNPN, SVGIG (reference sequence). This CDR3 is built from 11 residues. The CDR3 reads CAWGTVYEQYV. The CDR3 DNA is TGTGCCTGGGGGACAGTGTACGAGCAGTACGTC.

The chain couples TRBV28 to TRBJ2-7, with D tentatively TRBD1 (6 bases). Germline V gene lookup returns CDR1 MDHEN and CDR2 SYDVKM. Trimming stripped 2 bases from V and 3 bases from J, with 8 bases between. This CDR3 has 13 amino acids. In DNA, the CDR3 is TGTGCCAGCAGTTTACTACAGGGCTACGAGCAGTACTTC. This translates into CASSLLQGYEQYF.

V and J are TRBV5-1 and TRBJ2-2; D call uncertain. The CDR3 runs 15 residues. V shed 3 bases and J shed 0 bases, with 9 bases lying between them. The germline CDR1 and CDR2 sequences are SGHRS and YFSETQ. The CDR3 protein is CASSWLATNTGELFF. DNA for the CDR3: TGCGCCAGCAGCTGGTTAGCCACGAACACCGGGGAGCTGTTTTTT.

The CDR3: CASSELVGGPYEQYV. The CDR3 DNA is TGTGCCAGCAGTGAACTTGTGGGAGGCCCGTACGAGCAGTACGTC. This chain uses TRBV6-1 with TRBJ2-7; possible D gene TRBD2, 6 bases. CDR1 and CDR2 (germline): MNHNS, SASEGT. The CDR3 is made up of 15 amino acids. V lost 2 bases and J 4 bases, leaving 15 bases between the germline ends.

This clone was observed a handful of times. The CDR3 region has the DNA TGTGCCAGCAGTGTTGGACAGTATGGCTACACCTTC. It encodes CASSVGQYGYTF. V usage is TRBV28 and J usage is TRBJ1-2; D may be TRBD1 (6 bases). This CDR3 region has 12 residues. The germline V gene encodes CDR1 MDHEN and CDR2 SYDVKM. Trimming cost V 5 bases and J 5 bases, with 9 bases left between them.

The chain combines TRBV18 with TRBJ2-7, with a tentative D call TRBD2 (5 bases). Trimming took 3 bases from V and 1 from J, leaving 16 bases between them. The CDR3 is 16 amino acids. CDR1 and CDR2 from the germline V gene are KGHSH and LQKENI. The CDR3 coding sequence is TGTGCCAGCTCACCCCCACTCGCGGGCGGATCCTACGAGCAGTACTTC. This sequence encodes CASSPPLAGGSYEQYF. Full variable domain (remainder filled in from reference TRBV18 and TRBJ2-7): NAGVMQNPRHLVRRRGQEARLRCSPMKGHSHVYWYRQLPEEGLKFMVYLQKENIIDESGMPKERFSAEFPKEGPSILRIQQVVRGDSAAYFCASSPPLAGGSYEQYFGPGTRLTVT.

The rearrangement links TRBV29-1 to TRBJ2-6; TRBD1 matches 9 bases. Germline V gene sequence: CDR1 SQVTM, CDR2 ANQGSEA. This CDR3 spans 15 amino acids. V gave up 7 bases and J gave up 0 bases; unmatched junction bases: 4. CDR3: CSAGTGSSGANVLTF. In DNA, the CDR3 is TGCAGCGCCGGGACAGGGAGCTCTGGGGCCAACGTCCTGACTTTC.

The V gene is TRBV5-1, the J gene TRBJ1-5; D is uncertain. The germline V and J ends were trimmed by 4 bases and 5 bases, with 13 bases remaining between them. The germline gives CDR1 SGHRS, CDR2 YFSETQ. The CDR3 is 14 amino acids. CDR3 nucleotide sequence: TGCGCCAGCAGCCAGGCCGCAGGTTATCAGCCCCAGCATTTT. It translates to CASSQAAGYQPQHF.

The V gene is TRBV27, the J gene TRBJ1-5, with a tentative D call TRBD1 (5 bases). Germline lookup yields CDR1 MNHEY and CDR2 SMNVEV (reference sequence). V lost 1 base and J 5 bases, leaving 6 bases between the germline ends. This CDR3 comprises 13 residues. CDR3 in DNA: TGTGCCAGCAGTTTATGGGGGGATCAGCCCCAGCATTTT. Encoded protein: CASSLWGDQPQHF.

The chain has TRBV19 and TRBJ2-2; TRBD1 aligns across 10 bases. The CDR3 has 16 residues. V shed 6 bases, J shed 6 bases, and the junction held 10 bases outside the gene matches. Per germline, CDR1 LNHDA and CDR2 SQIVND (reference sequence). In DNA, the CDR3 is TGTGCCAGTAGAAAACCGGGACAGGGGTTTTCCGGGGAGCTGTTTTTT. It specifies CASRKPGQGFSGELFF.

The chain carries TRBV11-2 and TRBJ2-3; 15 bases fit TRBD2. J was trimmed by 4 bases and V by 5 bases; bases with no gene match: 4. Germline CDR1 reads SGHAT; CDR2 reads FQNNGV. The CDR3 loop spans 16 amino acids. CDR3 bases: TGTGCCAGCAGCCTGCGGACTAGCGGGGGGGCAGATACGCAGTATTTT. It codes for CASSLRTSGGADTQYF.

The chain carries TRBV11-2 and TRBJ1-1; D not certain. V lost 0 bases to trimming and J lost 3 bases, with 14 bases between them. Germline V gene sequence: CDR1 SGHAT, CDR2 FQNNGV. This CDR3 has 16 amino acids. CDR3 in DNA: TGTGCCAGCAGCTTAGATCAATTCACTTTTTACACTGAAGCTTTCTTT. Its translation is CASSLDQFTFYTEAFF.

The V call is TRBV3-1 (or the pseudogene TRBV3-2), the J call TRBJ1-4; D gene ambiguous. The germline V gene has CDR1 LGHDT and CDR2 YNNKEL (reference sequence). Trimming left V 0 bases short and J 10 bases short, with 3 bases between. The CDR3 is 11 amino acids. CDR3 loop: CASSQERKLFF. The CDR3, as DNA: TGTGCCAGCAGCCAAGAGCGAAAACTGTTTTTT.

The genes are TRBV19 and TRBJ2-2, with 7 bases matching TRBD1. Losses at the gene ends were 7 bases for V and 7 bases for J; bases not matched to a gene: 15. Germline V CDR1 and CDR2: LNHDA, SQIVND (reference sequence). This CDR3 region has 16 residues. The CDR3 sequence: CASTPVGGQGGGELFF. Here the CDR3 DNA reads TGTGCCAGTACTCCTGTAGGGGGCCAAGGTGGCGGGGAGCTGTTTTTT.

This clone was seen once. This chain connects TRBV29-1 to TRBJ2-3; D remains unclear. Germline V lookup: CDR1 SQVTM, CDR2 ANQGSEA. The CDR3 spans 11 residues. Trimming removed 5 bases from V and 5 bases from J, with 8 bases in between. For the CDR3, the DNA is TGCAGCGTTAAACTTGGAGATACGCAGTATTTT. Encoded protein: CSVKLGDTQYF.

The chain links TRBV9 to TRBJ1-2; a possible D gene is TRBD1 (5 bases). The germline V gene encodes CDR1 SGDLS and CDR2 YYNGEE. This CDR3 comprises 13 residues. Deletions cut 4 bases from V and 1 base from J, with 8 bases between. In DNA form, the CDR3 reads TGTGCCAGCAGCCCAGACAGTAACTATGGCTACACCTTC. Amino acid sequence: CASSPDSNYGYTF.

This rearrangement joins TRBV19 to TRBJ1-2, with unresolved D. The CDR3 loop spans 16 amino acids. The germline V gene encodes CDR1 LNHDA and CDR2 SQIVND (reference sequence). The V end was cut by 3 bases, the J end by 4 bases, with 18 bases between. This chain's CDR3 is CASSMRSKTEAYGYTF. For the CDR3, the DNA is TGTGCCAGTAGTATGCGGTCGAAGACGGAGGCCTATGGCTACACCTTC.

In this sample, this clone turned up once. This sequence joins TRBV13 and TRBJ1-1, with TRBD1 as a possible D gene (5 bases). The CDR3 is made up of 13 amino acids. V lost 6 bases and J 1 base, leaving 9 bases between the germline ends. CDR1 PRHDT and CDR2 FYEKMQ come from the germline V gene (reference sequence). CDR3 sequence reads: CASRPGGNTEAFF. As DNA, the CDR3 is TGTGCCAGCAGGCCGGGGGGGAACACTGAAGCTTTCTTT.